The present T cell receptor beta chain was sequenced within a study of cytomegalovirus exposure and HLA in healthy donors. The germline V and J ends were trimmed by 3 bases and 3 bases, with 11 bases remaining between them. Germline loops: CDR1 LNHDA, CDR2 SQIVND (reference sequence). The CDR3 length is 14 residues. The PCR was carried out with 60 Vbeta primers and 13 Jbeta primers. TCRdb's copy holds only in-frame clones and misses some; the assay was immunoSEQ multiplex PCR. The sample lists around 100,000 clones; roughly 69% were seen once. The sequence was collected from a man in his fifties or sixties in good health and CMV-seropositive. V usage is TRBV19 and J usage is TRBJ1-2; D unresolved. The sample taken for sequencing was PBMCs. In DNA form, the CDR3 reads TGTGCCAGTAGTATCCTTTTACTTGACTATGGCTACACCTTC. Protein: CASSILLLDYGYTF.